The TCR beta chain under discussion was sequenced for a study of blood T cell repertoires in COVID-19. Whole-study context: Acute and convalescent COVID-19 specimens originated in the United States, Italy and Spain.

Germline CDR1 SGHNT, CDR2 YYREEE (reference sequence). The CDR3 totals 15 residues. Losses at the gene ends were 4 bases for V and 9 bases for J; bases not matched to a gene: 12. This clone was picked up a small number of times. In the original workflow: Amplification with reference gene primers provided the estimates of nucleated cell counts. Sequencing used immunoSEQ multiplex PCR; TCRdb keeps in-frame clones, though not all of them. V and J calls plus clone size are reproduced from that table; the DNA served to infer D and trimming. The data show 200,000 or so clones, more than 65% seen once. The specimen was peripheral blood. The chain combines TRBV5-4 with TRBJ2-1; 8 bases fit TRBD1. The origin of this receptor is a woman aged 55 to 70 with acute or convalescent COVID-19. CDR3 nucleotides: TGTGCCAGCAGCGGCTCCGGGACAGGAAGGGGTGAGCAGTTCTTC. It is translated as CASSGSGTGRGEQFF.